One and the same sample provided the 9 T cell receptor beta chains below, sequenced in a study of cytomegalovirus exposure and HLA in healthy donors. PCR involved 60 Vbeta and 13 Jbeta primers. Here immunoSEQ multiplex PCR was the method, and the copy in TCRdb shows in-frame clones only, minus some. The data hold 150,000 or so clones, with about 70% observed a single time. Sequenced material: PBMCs. The source is a man aged 25 to 40 in good health and CMV-seropositive.

This chain uses TRBV7-9 with TRBJ1-3; a weak D match, TRBD1 (5 bases). The germline V gene has CDR1 SEHNR and CDR2 FQNEAQ (reference sequence). This CDR3 contains 15 residues. The V end lost 8 bases, the J end lost 0 bases, and 14 bases lay between the germline ends. Here the CDR3 reads CASFQRGYSGNTIYF. In DNA, the CDR3 is TGTGCCAGCTTCCAAAGGGGCTACTCTGGAAACACCATATATTTT.

This clone was observed a handful of times. The rearrangement links TRBV6-4 to TRBJ2-7, with 13 bases lining up with TRBD2. The CDR3 contains 14 residues. Germline loops: CDR1 MRHNA, CDR2 SNTAGT. V was clipped by 6 bases and J by 5 bases; unmatched bases: 4. CDR3 protein: CASSGTSGMHEQYF. In DNA, the CDR3 is TGTGCCAGCAGCGGGACTAGCGGGATGCACGAGCAGTACTTC.

Turning to this clone: Distinct nucleotide sequences in the sample also encode this CDR3. This chain uses TRBV5-6 with TRBJ2-7; possible D gene TRBD1, 5 bases. Germline V gene sequence: CDR1 SGHDT, CDR2 YYEEEE. Trimming cost V 3 bases and J 7 bases, with 11 bases left between them. The CDR3 runs 12 residues. CDR3 sequence reads: CASSWGLGEQYF. The DNA for the CDR3 is TGTGCCAGCAGCTGGGGCCTAGGGGAGCAGTACTTC.

This clone has only a few counts. The V call is TRBV5-5, the J call TRBJ2-7; maybe TRBD1 (6 bases). Germline V gene data show CDR1 as SGHKS and CDR2 as YYEKEE (reference sequence). V was cut by 4 bases and J by 3 bases, with 14 bases left in between. The length of the CDR3 is 14 residues. CDR3 residues: CASSIRGKDYEQYF. CDR3 DNA: TGTGCCAGCAGCATTAGGGGGAAAGACTACGAGCAGTACTTC.

The chain carries TRBV7-3 and TRBJ2-3; the match to TRBD2 covers 10 bases. The germline V gene has CDR1 SGHTA and CDR2 FQGTGA. This CDR3 comprises 16 residues. J was trimmed by 5 bases and V by 1 base; bases with no gene match: 6. This chain's CDR3 is CASSLNPSGSQDTQYF. The DNA of the CDR3 is TGTGCCAGCAGCTTAAACCCTAGCGGGAGCCAAGATACGCAGTATTTT.

This clone was observed once. This chain connects TRBV6-1 to TRBJ1-2; D possibly corresponds to TRBD1 (5 bases). Deletions cut 3 bases from V and 4 bases from J, with 21 bases between. The CDR3 contains 17 residues. The germline V gene encodes CDR1 MNHNS and CDR2 SASEGT. CDR3 nucleotide sequence: TGTGCCAGCAGTGATAGAGCACCAACAGGCCTCGTCTATGGCTACACCTTC. Its translation is CASSDRAPTGLVYGYTF.

As for this clone: Mismatch with germline at one junction end may stem from a read error. This chain joins TRBV19 and TRBJ2-2; 8 bases match TRBD1. The CDR3 covers 14 residues. Germline-derived CDR1 and CDR2 are LNHDA and SQIVND (reference sequence). Here the CDR3 reads CASRRTGITGALFF. DNA of the CDR3: TGTGCCAGTAGGAGGACAGGGATAACCGGGGCGCTGTTTTTT. Variable domain in full (rest from reference TRBV19 and TRBJ2-2): DGGITQSPKYLFRKEGQNVTLSCEQNLNHDAMYWYRQDPGQGLRLIYYSQIVNDFQKGDIAEGYSVSREKKESFPLTVTSAQKNPTAFYLCASRRTGITGALFFGEGSRLTVL.

This clone appeared a few times. The gene calls are TRBV29-1 and TRBJ1-4, with 7 positions matching TRBD1. From germline, CDR1 is SQVTM and CDR2 ANQGSEA. V lost 2 bases, J lost 7 bases, and 7 bases stayed unmatched. CDR3 length: 14 amino acids. DNA for the CDR3: TGCAGCGTTGAACAGGGGGTTCCGGGTGAAAAACTGTTTTTT. Translating it yields CSVEQGVPGEKLFF.

The chain combines TRBV4-2 with TRBJ2-7; TRBD2 matches at 9 bases. V dropped 0 bases and J dropped 2; count of bases not matched to a gene: 2. This CDR3 has 15 residues. Germline V lookup: CDR1 LGHNA, CDR2 YNFKEQ. CDR3 protein: CASSQDSGSAYEQYF. CDR3 coding DNA: TGTGCCAGCAGCCAAGATAGCGGGAGTGCCTACGAGCAGTACTTC.